Below are 19 T cell receptor beta chains sequenced from a single sample in a study of cytomegalovirus exposure and HLA in healthy donors. The primer mix had 60 Vbeta and 13 Jbeta primers. Only in-frame clones appear in the TCRdb table, and some are missing; sequencing was by immunoSEQ multiplex PCR. The sample has 90,000 to 120,000 clones, less than 85% seen once. Sequencing was done on a sample of PBMCs. Receptors were obtained from a woman in her thirties or forties in good health and CMV-seropositive.

CDR3 sequence reads: CASATEGYNEQFF. The CDR3 region has the DNA TGCGCCAGCGCTACGGAGGGCTACAATGAGCAGTTCTTC. The chain combines TRBV5-1 with TRBJ2-1; D might be TRBD2 (6 bases). Germline loops: CDR1 SGHRS, CDR2 YFSETQ. The V end lost 7 bases, the J end lost 3 bases, and 11 bases lay between the germline ends. This CDR3 contains 13 residues.

The chain joins TRBV29-1 to TRBJ2-6; D gene unclear. The germline CDR1 and CDR2 sequences are SQVTM and ANQGSEA. This CDR3 spans 13 amino acids. Trimming removed 6 bases from V and 0 bases from J, with 6 bases in between. This CDR3 is CSVGFSGANVLTF. The CDR3 DNA reads TGCAGCGTCGGGTTCTCTGGGGCCAACGTCCTGACTTTC.

The V call is TRBV5-1, the J call TRBJ1-5; 7 bases agree with TRBD1. V lost 7 bases to trimming and J lost 3 bases; unmatched junction nucleotides: 19. Germline V CDR1 and CDR2: SGHRS, YFSETQ. CDR3 length: 18 amino acids. The CDR3 DNA is TGCGCCAGCCAAAAAAGAAAAGAGACAGGGAGAGACAATCAGCCCCAGCATTTT. Encoded protein: CASQKRKETGRDNQPQHF.

V usage is TRBV7-6 and J usage is TRBJ1-2, with 8 bases identical to TRBD1. Germline CDR1 reads SGHVS; CDR2 reads FNYEAQ. This CDR3 is 16 amino acids long. With V trimmed by 0 bases and J by 4 bases, 7 bases remained unmatched. The CDR3 DNA reads as TGTGCCAGCAGCTTAGCGCCGGGGCAGGGGGCCTATGGCTACACCTTC. Translating it yields CASSLAPGQGAYGYTF.

V usage is TRBV4-3 and J usage is TRBJ2-3; D is ambiguous. Trimming shortened V by 4 bases and J by 6 bases, and 11 bases separated the two germline ends. The CDR3 runs to 13 residues. Germline V gives CDR1 LGHNA, CDR2 YSLEER. CDR3 amino acids: CASSPQAEDTQYF. In nucleotides, the CDR3 is TGCGCCAGCAGCCCTCAAGCCGAGGATACGCAGTATTTT.

The chain combines TRBV18 with TRBJ1-1; tentatively, D is TRBD1 (5 bases). The CDR3 has 15 amino acids. Germline loops: CDR1 KGHSH, CDR2 LQKENI. V was shortened by 4 bases and J by 1 base, with 13 bases between the two germline ends. The CDR3, as DNA: TGTGCCAGCTCACTAGGCCGGGGGGGGAACACTGAAGCTTTCTTT. Translating gives CASSLGRGGNTEAFF.

J is TRBJ2-2 and V is TRBV7-9; D is perhaps TRBD1 (8 bases). This CDR3 contains 16 residues. With 8 bases removed from V and 0 bases from J, the gap between germline ends came to 16 bases. Looked up from germline, CDR1 is SEHNR and CDR2 is FQNEAQ (reference sequence). CDR3 sequence: CASQRGGQANTGELFF. In DNA form, the CDR3 reads TGTGCCAGCCAGAGGGGGGGACAGGCGAACACCGGGGAGCTGTTTTTT.

CDR3 amino acids: CASSLEQGIQETQYF. The DNA for the CDR3 is TGTGCCAGCAGCTTGGAACAGGGGATCCAAGAGACCCAGTACTTC. The gene calls are TRBV5-4 and TRBJ2-5; 7 nucleotides agree with TRBD1. CDR1 is SGHNT and CDR2 is YYREEE in the germline V gene (reference sequence). The CDR3 is 15 residues long. The trim removed 0 bases at V and 1 base at J, leaving 3 bases unmatched.

The chain combines TRBV27 with TRBJ2-6, with 12 bases fitting TRBD1. This CDR3 contains 17 residues. Germline V lookup: CDR1 MNHEY, CDR2 SMNVEV (reference sequence). V lost 5 bases to trimming and J lost 2 bases; unmatched junction nucleotides: 4. The CDR3 coding sequence is TGTGCCAGCAGTCCGGGACAGGGGGCGCCTGGGGCCAACGTCCTGACTTTC. Amino acid sequence: CASSPGQGAPGANVLTF.

This chain uses TRBV6-1 with TRBJ2-7; TRBD1 matches at 7 bases. The CDR3 is made up of 14 amino acids. The J segment lost 0 bases and the V segment lost 6 bases, leaving 5 bases of the junction unmatched. Germline V gene data show CDR1 as MNHNS and CDR2 as SASEGT. CDR3 residues: CASRAGTVSYEQYF. The CDR3 DNA follows: TGTGCCAGCAGAGCCGGGACAGTCTCCTACGAGCAGTACTTC.

The chain employs TRBV21-1 and TRBJ2-7; the table's D call, TRBD1, has no DNA check behind it. TRBV21-1 is classified as a pseudogene. The length of the CDR3 is 16 residues. In DNA form, the CDR3 reads TGTGCCAGCAGCAAAAGCGCCGGGACACATTCCTACGAGCAGTACTTC. Translated, it gives CASSKSAGTHSYEQYF.

The chain has TRBV5-5 and TRBJ1-6, with TRBD1 as a possible D gene (5 bases). The CDR3 extends over 14 amino acids. Trimming cost V 1 base and J 8 bases, with 10 bases left between them. Germline-derived CDR1 and CDR2 are SGHKS and YYEKEE (reference sequence). CDR3 loop: CASSLSQGDSPLHF. CDR3 nucleotide sequence: TGTGCCAGCAGCTTGTCCCAGGGCGATTCACCCCTCCACTTT. Looking up the rest from reference TRBV5-5 and TRBJ1-6 gives the full variable domain: DAGVTQSPTHLIKTRGQQVTLRCSPISGHKSVSWYQQVLGQGPQFIFQYYEKEERGRGNFPDRFSARQFPNYSSELNVNALLLGDSALYLCASSLSQGDSPLHFGNGTRLTVT.

This clone was detected a few times. This chain uses TRBV27 with TRBJ1-5, with TRBD1 as a possible D gene (6 bases). CDR1 MNHEY and CDR2 SMNVEV come from the germline V gene (reference sequence). The germline V and J ends were trimmed by 6 bases and 6 bases, with 24 bases remaining between them. The CDR3 is made up of 17 amino acids. This CDR3 reads CASSQLGRGRGSQPQHF. The DNA of the CDR3 is TGTGCCAGCAGCCAACTTGGTAGGGGCAGGGGCAGTCAGCCCCAGCATTTT.

The rearrangement links TRBV6-1 to TRBJ1-1, with D hard to call. The length of the CDR3 is 12 residues. Trimming removed 3 bases from V and 3 bases from J, with 5 bases in between. The germline V gene encodes CDR1 MNHNS and CDR2 SASEGT. The CDR3 region is CASSDRYTEAFF. CDR3 DNA: TGTGCCAGCAGTGACCGGTACACTGAAGCTTTCTTT.

This clone was seen only once. The chain recombines TRBV6-6 with TRBJ1-6, with unresolved D. Trimming stripped 0 bases from V and 10 bases from J, with 4 bases between. Germline CDR1 is MNHNY and CDR2 is SVGAGI (reference sequence). The CDR3 contains 12 residues. CDR3 sequence reads: CASSYSESPLHF. The CDR3 DNA is TGTGCCAGCAGTTACTCGGAGTCACCCCTCCACTTT.

This clone was detected a few times. In the same sample, other DNA sequences code for this CDR3. The chain links TRBV5-1 to TRBJ1-1, with D unclear. Deletions cut 4 bases from V and 11 bases from J, with 18 bases between. Germline V CDR1 and CDR2: SGHRS, YFSETQ. CDR3 length: 13 amino acids. The chain's CDR3 is CASSLAGRGGAFF. CDR3 bases: TGCGCCAGCAGCCTTGCCGGCCGGGGAGGCGCTTTCTTT.

The CDR3 DNA reads as TGCGCCAGCAGCTTGGATCCCGGGACAGGGCAATACGAGCAGTACTTC. Amino acids: CASSLDPGTGQYEQYF. This sequence joins TRBV5-1 and TRBJ2-7, with 9 bases identical to TRBD1. Germline assignment: CDR1 SGHRS and CDR2 YFSETQ. The ends lost 0 bases at V and 4 bases at J; junction bases unmatched: 8. This CDR3 spans 16 amino acids.

This chain connects TRBV6-6 to TRBJ1-6; D remains unclear. The germline V and J ends were trimmed by 8 bases and 4 bases, with 12 bases remaining between them. CDR3 length: 14 residues. Germline V lookup: CDR1 MNHNY, CDR2 SVGAGI (reference sequence). The CDR3 reads CASGKGGYNSPLHF. In DNA form, the CDR3 reads TGTGCCAGCGGTAAGGGAGGATATAATTCACCCCTCCACTTT.

This rearrangement joins TRBV18 to TRBJ2-5; 11 bases line up with TRBD1. This CDR3 has 16 amino acids. Germline V gives CDR1 KGHSH, CDR2 LQKENI. The junction had 7 bases not matched to a gene; V was cut back by 3 bases and J by 4 bases. This CDR3 is CASSPPWTGGGETQYF. The CDR3 DNA follows: TGTGCCAGCTCACCCCCCTGGACAGGGGGCGGAGAGACCCAGTACTTC. The full variable domain, with the rest looked up from reference TRBV18 and TRBJ2-5, is NAGVMQNPRHLVRRRGQEARLRCSPMKGHSHVYWYRQLPEEGLKFMVYLQKENIIDESGMPKERFSAEFPKEGPSILRIQQVVRGDSAAYFCASSPPWTGGGETQYFGPGTRLLVL.